The clone carrying this T cell receptor (beta chain) was seen once. As yet, its antigen is unknown. Genomic DNA served as template for TCR beta VDJ and CDR3 profiling. A single record per CDR3 protein comes from TCRdb applying MiXCR to the reads. The table lists a few hundred thousand distinct CDR3 sequences, roughly 68% of them singletons. The CDR3 is 16 residues long. The germline V and J ends were trimmed by 4 bases and 6 bases, with 19 bases remaining between them. Germline CDR1 and CDR2: SGHRS and YFSETQ. The data derive from a study of CD8+CD57+ T cells in acquired aplastic anemia. Background on the study: Mean yield of DNA from sorted CD4+ and CD8+ cells was roughly 3.2 ug. Study-level points and caveats: Common to patients and controls were twenty-nine CD8+ CDR3 sequences.

The origin of this receptor is a human donor in good health, serving as a control. The chain combines TRBV5-1 with TRBJ2-2, with D tentatively TRBD1 or TRBD2 (5 bases each). Sample: sorted CD4+, CD8+, or CD8+CD57+ T cells (not recorded which) from PBMCs. As DNA, the CDR3 is TGCGCCAGCAGCCCAAACCGGGGCAGGTTCGCCGGGGAGCTGTTTTTT. Translating it yields CASSPNRGRFAGELFF.